This TCR beta chain was obtained from a study of blood T cell repertoires in COVID-19. Turning to the study itself: Acute and convalescent COVID-19 specimens originated in the United States, Italy and Spain. The cDNA or gDNA used as material had been derived from T cells, B-cell-depleted T cells, or PBMCs.

From germline, CDR1 is ENHRY and CDR2 SYGVKD. Unmatched junction bases numbered 8, after V lost 8 bases and J lost 5 bases. The CDR3 has 14 amino acids. Assay used: immunoSEQ multiplex PCR; TCRdb lists only in-frame clones, some missing. The table lists 150,000 to 200,000 clones, 60% to 80% of them singletons, with 17% in the top ten. V usage is TRBV10-3 and J usage is TRBJ2-5, with 10 bases aligning to TRBD1. The clonotype comes from a man aged 55 to 70 with active or convalescent COVID-19. The material sequenced was peripheral blood. The CDR3 spells CAIADRGIRETQYF. In nucleotides, the CDR3 is TGTGCCATCGCGGACAGGGGGATTCGGGAGACCCAGTACTTC.